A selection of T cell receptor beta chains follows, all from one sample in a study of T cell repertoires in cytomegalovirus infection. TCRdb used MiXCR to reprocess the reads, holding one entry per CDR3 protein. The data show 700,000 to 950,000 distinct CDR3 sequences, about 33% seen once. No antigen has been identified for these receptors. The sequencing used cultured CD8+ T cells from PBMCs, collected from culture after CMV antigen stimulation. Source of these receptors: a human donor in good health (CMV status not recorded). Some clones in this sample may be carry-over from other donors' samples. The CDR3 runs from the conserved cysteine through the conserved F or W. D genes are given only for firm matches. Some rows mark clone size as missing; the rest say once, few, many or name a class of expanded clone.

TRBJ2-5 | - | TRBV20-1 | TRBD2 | CSARFGTRGETQYF | TGCAGTGCTAGATTCGGGACTAGAGGGGAGACCCAGTACTTC
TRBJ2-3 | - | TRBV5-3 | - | CASSSLLGGSTDTQYF | TGTGCCAGCAGTTCCCTACTTGGGGGGAGCACAGATACGCAGTATTTT
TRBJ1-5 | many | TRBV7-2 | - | CASSLVPSYSNQPQHF | TGTGCCAGCAGCTTAGTACCGAGTTATAGCAATCAGCCCCAGCATTTT
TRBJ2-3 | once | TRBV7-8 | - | CASSLGHSTADTQYF | TGTGCCAGCAGCTTAGGGCACTCGACCGCAGATACGCAGTATTTT
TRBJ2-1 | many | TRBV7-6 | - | CASSLKALGYNEQFF | TGTGCCAGCAGCTTAAAGGCCTTAGGCTACAATGAGCAGTTCTTC
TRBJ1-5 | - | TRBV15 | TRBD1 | CATSHRDRVQPQHF | TGTGCCACCAGCCACCGGGACAGGGTACAGCCCCAGCATTTT
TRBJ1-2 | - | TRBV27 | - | CASSPLTENHSYGYTF | TGTGCCAGCAGTCCACTAACAGAGAACCATAGCTATGGCTACACCTTC
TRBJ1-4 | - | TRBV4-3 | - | CASSDSWDEKLFF | TGCGCCAGCTCGGACAGCTGGGATGAAAAACTGTTTTTT
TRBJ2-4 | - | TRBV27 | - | CASSLTPSTGAKNIQYF | TGTGCCAGCAGTTTAACCCCGTCGACCGGAGCCAAAAACATTCAGTACTTC
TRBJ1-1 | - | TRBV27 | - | CASGITPGRVNTEAFF | TGTGCCAGCGGGATCACCCCCGGCCGGGTGAACACTGAAGCTTTCTTT
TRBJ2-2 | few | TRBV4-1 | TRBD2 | CASSTTSGAGTGELFF | TGCGCCAGCAGCACGACTAGCGGGGCCGGCACCGGGGAGCTGTTTTTT
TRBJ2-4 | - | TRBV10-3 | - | CAISEWSRAEAKNIQYF | TGTGCCATCAGTGAGTGGTCCCGAGCTGAAGCCAAAAACATTCAGTACTTC
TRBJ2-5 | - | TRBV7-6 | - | CASSLEQGLQETQYF | TGTGCCAGCAGCTTAGAGCAGGGCCTCCAAGAGACCCAGTACTTC
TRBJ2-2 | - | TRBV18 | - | CASSPTTVNTGELFF | TGTGCCAGCTCACCAACCACGGTGAACACCGGGGAGCTGTTTTTT
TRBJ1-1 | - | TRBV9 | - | CASSPRAAGAEAFF | TGTGCCAGCAGCCCCCGGGCCGCTGGAGCTGAAGCTTTCTTT